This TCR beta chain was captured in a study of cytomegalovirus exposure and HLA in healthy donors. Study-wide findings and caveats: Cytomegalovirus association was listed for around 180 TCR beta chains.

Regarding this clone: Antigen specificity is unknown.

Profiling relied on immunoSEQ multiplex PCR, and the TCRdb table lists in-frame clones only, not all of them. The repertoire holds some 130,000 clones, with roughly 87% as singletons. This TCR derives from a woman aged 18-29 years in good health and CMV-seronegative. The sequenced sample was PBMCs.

The CDR3 region is CASSRRDSDYGYTF. DNA of the CDR3: TGTGCCAGCAGTCGCCGGGACAGCGACTATGGCTACACCTTC. The chain combines TRBV27 with TRBJ1-2, with 7 positions matching TRBD1. V shed 5 bases and J 3 bases; nucleotides not matched to a gene: 6. The length of the CDR3 is 14 residues. The V gene's germline CDR1 is MNHEY and CDR2 SMNVEV (reference sequence).